This T cell receptor beta chain comes out of a study of T cell repertoires in cytomegalovirus infection. Background on the study: CMV epitopes that were recently identified and HLA-C-restricted were used alongside well-studied HLA-B-restricted ones. Signatures in public TCR beta sequences pointed to both CMV infection and matching HLA type.

Via MiXCR, TCRdb re-called the reads, giving one row per CDR3 protein. The sample records 80,000 or so distinct CDR3 sequences, roughly a quarter being singletons. The CDR3 is made up of 17 amino acids. V was trimmed by 6 bases and J by 1 base, leaving 21 bases between them. Germline CDR1 is MGHDK and CDR2 is SYGVNS. Notes on the study in general: HLA-C-restricted CMV clonotypes gave the most frequent clonotype in two of eight donors. The cumulative frequency of public TCR beta families distinguished individuals who carried CMV together with the relevant HLA.

On this clonotype: Its antigen is unknown.

The TCR originated in a human donor in good health (CMV status not recorded). Some clones in this sample may be carry-over from other donors' samples. This sample comprised CD8+ T cells from cultured PBMCs, obtained from culture after CMV antigen stimulation. V and J are TRBV25-1 and TRBJ1-1; no firm D call. DNA for the CDR3: TGTGCCAGCAGGGTGGGAACGGCAAGTCGGGGGAACACTGAAGCTTTCTTT. Translating it yields CASRVGTASRGNTEAFF.